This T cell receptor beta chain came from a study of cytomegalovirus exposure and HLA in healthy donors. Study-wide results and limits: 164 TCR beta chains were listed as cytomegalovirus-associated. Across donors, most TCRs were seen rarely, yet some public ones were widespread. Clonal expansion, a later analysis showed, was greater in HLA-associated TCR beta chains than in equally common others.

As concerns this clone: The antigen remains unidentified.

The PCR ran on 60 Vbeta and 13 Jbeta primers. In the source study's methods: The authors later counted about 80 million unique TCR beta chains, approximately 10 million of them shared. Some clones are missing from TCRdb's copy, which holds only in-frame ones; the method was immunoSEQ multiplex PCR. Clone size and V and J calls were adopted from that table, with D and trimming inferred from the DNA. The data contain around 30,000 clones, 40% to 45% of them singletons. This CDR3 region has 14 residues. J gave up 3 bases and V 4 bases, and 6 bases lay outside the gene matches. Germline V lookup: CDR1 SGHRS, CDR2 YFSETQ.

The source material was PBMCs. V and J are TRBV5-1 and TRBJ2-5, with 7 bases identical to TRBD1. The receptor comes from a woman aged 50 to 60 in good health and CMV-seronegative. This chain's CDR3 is CASSTGDREETQYF. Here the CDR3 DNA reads TGCGCCAGCAGCACCGGAGACAGGGAAGAGACCCAGTACTTC. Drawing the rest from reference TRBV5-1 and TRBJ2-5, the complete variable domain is KAGVTQTPRYLIKTRGQQVTLSCSPISGHRSVSWYQQTPGQGLQFLFEYFSETQRNKGNFPGRFSGRQFSNSRSEMNVSTLELGDSALYLCASSTGDREETQYFGPGTRLLVL.